These 23 T cell receptor beta chains originate from one sample sequenced in a study of blood T cell repertoires in COVID-19. This table comes from immunoSEQ multiplex PCR, and its TCRdb copy is limited to in-frame clones, with some not included. This table holds approximately 110,000 clones, around 85% found once. Sequencing was performed on peripheral blood. These TCRs come from a human donor in a cohort sampled during active COVID-19.

This chain uses TRBV7-2 with TRBJ2-2; 12 nucleotides align to TRBD2. In germline, CDR1 is SGHTA, CDR2 FQGNSA. J was trimmed by 4 bases and V by 0 bases; bases with no gene match: 6. The CDR3 loop spans 18 amino acids. The CDR3 DNA reads TGTGCCAGCAGCTTAGCGGGCCAGACTAGCGGGGGCACCGGGGAGCTGTTTTTT. Translating gives CASSLAGQTSGGTGELFF.

V and J are TRBV2 and TRBJ2-7, with TRBD1 matching 8 bases. CDR1 is SNHLY, CDR2 FYNNEI, per germline. This CDR3 is 14 amino acids long. Germline trimming cut 7 bases from V and 2 bases from J; bases unmatched to any gene: 7. The CDR3 spells CASTQGQEPYEQYF. The CDR3 DNA reads TGTGCCAGCACCCAGGGACAGGAGCCCTACGAGCAGTACTTC. The full variable domain, its missing parts supplied by reference TRBV2 and TRBJ2-7, is EPEVTQTPSHQVTQMGQEVILRCVPISNHLYFYWYRQILGQKVEFLVSFYNNEISEKSEIFDDQFSVERPDGSNFTLKIRSTKLEDSAMYFCASTQGQEPYEQYFGPGTRLTVT.

The chain recombines TRBV18 with TRBJ2-7; possible D gene TRBD2, 5 bases. CDR1 KGHSH and CDR2 LQKENI come from the germline V gene. V lost 1 base and J lost 3, with 7 bases in between. This CDR3 spans 13 amino acids. The CDR3 nucleotides are TGTGCCAGCTCACCACTCGGGGACTACGAGCAGTACTTC. Translated, it gives CASSPLGDYEQYF.

The chain has TRBV20-1 and TRBJ2-3, with D tentatively TRBD2 (5 bases). The V end lost 3 bases, the J end lost 0 bases, and 22 bases lay between the germline ends. Germline-derived CDR1 and CDR2 are DFQATT and SNEGSKA (reference sequence). This CDR3 comprises 18 residues. CDR3 in DNA: TGCAGTGCTAGTGGTTTCGGGGTTCCCGGCCCTAGCACAGATACGCAGTATTTT. It codes for CSASGFGVPGPSTDTQYF.

This chain joins TRBV6-6 and TRBJ2-6; 14 nucleotides match TRBD2. The V segment lost 6 bases and the J segment 0 bases; nucleotides outside the gene matches: 10. This CDR3 is built from 20 residues. Looked up from germline, CDR1 is MNHNY and CDR2 is SVGAGI (reference sequence). The CDR3 nucleotides read TGTGCCAGCAGCCGGACTAGCGGGGGGTTATACTCCTCTGGGGCCAACGTCCTGACTTTC. This gives the protein CASSRTSGGLYSSGANVLTF.

This clone was seen only once. V is TRBV14 and J is TRBJ2-7; 8 nucleotides line up with TRBD2. Germline CDR1 is SGHDN and CDR2 is FVKESK. This CDR3 spans 15 amino acids. V was pared by 2 bases and J by 4 bases, with 7 bases of the junction left unmatched. In nucleotides, the CDR3 is TGTGCCAGCAGCCAACAGGCGGGGGGCGCTTACGAGCAGTACTTC. This encodes CASSQQAGGAYEQYF. Full variable domain (outside the CDR3, taken from reference TRBV14 and TRBJ2-7): EAGVTQFPSHSVIEKGQTVTLRCDPISGHDNLYWYRRVMGKEIKFLLHFVKESKQDESGMPNNRFLAERTGGTYSTLKVQPAELEDSGVYFCASSQQAGGAYEQYFGPGTRLTVT.

The chain carries TRBV19 and TRBJ2-1; the D gene is possibly TRBD1 (6 bases). From germline, CDR1 is LNHDA and CDR2 SQIVND (reference sequence). Trimming took 7 bases from V and 4 from J, leaving 14 bases between them. The CDR3 consists of 14 residues. The CDR3 bases are TGTGCCAGTACCTCGGACAGATCTTACAATGAGCAGTTCTTC. Protein product: CASTSDRSYNEQFF. Full variable domain (missing parts from reference TRBV19 and TRBJ2-1): DGGITQSPKYLFRKEGQNVTLSCEQNLNHDAMYWYRQDPGQGLRLIYYSQIVNDFQKGDIAEGYSVSREKKESFPLTVTSAQKNPTAFYLCASTSDRSYNEQFFGPGTRLTVL.

The chain has TRBV7-2 and TRBJ2-3; 7 nucleotides agree with TRBD2. Germline CDR1 SGHTA, CDR2 FQGNSA. The CDR3 contains 15 residues. V lost 5 bases to trimming and J lost 2 bases; unmatched junction nucleotides: 7. CDR3 nucleotides: TGTGCCAGCAGCGTGGAAGCGGGGTTCACAGATACGCAGTATTTT. This codes for CASSVEAGFTDTQYF.

The chain has TRBV11-2 and TRBJ2-2; D might be TRBD2 (6 bases). The CDR3 consists of 17 residues. CDR1 is SGHAT and CDR2 is FQNNGV in the germline V gene. Trimming shortened V by 3 bases and J by 6 bases, and 20 bases separated the two germline ends. This chain's CDR3 is CASSFRSKRGEAGELFF. The CDR3 nucleotides are TGTGCCAGCAGCTTTAGGTCCAAGCGAGGGGAGGCCGGGGAGCTGTTTTTT.

CDR3 nucleotide sequence: TGTGCCAGCAGCCTTCTAAACTATGGCTACACCTTC. Its protein product is CASSLLNYGYTF. The chain combines TRBV7-2 with TRBJ1-2; no definite D call. CDR3 length: 12 residues. CDR1 is SGHTA and CDR2 is FQGNSA in the germline V gene. V gave up 5 bases and J gave up 2 bases, with 6 bases separating them.

This clone showed up just a few times. The V call is TRBV10-3, the J call TRBJ2-7, with 8 bases identical to TRBD1. CDR1 is ENHRY and CDR2 is SYGVKD in the germline V gene. The CDR3 spans 15 residues. The junction had 8 bases not matched to a gene; V was cut back by 2 bases and J by 5 bases. CDR3 protein: CAISEGGTGGDEQYF. CDR3 sequence (DNA): TGTGCCATCAGTGAGGGAGGGACAGGTGGCGACGAGCAGTACTTC.

The chain links TRBV27 to TRBJ2-6; possible D gene TRBD1, 5 bases. Trimming pared 1 base from V and 2 bases from J, leaving 6 bases between. The CDR3 is 15 residues long. Germline values: CDR1 MNHEY, CDR2 SMNVEV (reference sequence). This CDR3 reads CASSLWGTGANVLTF. DNA of the CDR3: TGTGCCAGCAGTTTATGGGGCACTGGGGCCAACGTCCTGACTTTC.

The chain joins TRBV6-5 to TRBJ1-1; D gene unclear. V lost 5 bases, J lost 1 base, and 11 bases lay in between. Germline CDR1 MNHEY, CDR2 SVGAGI. The CDR3 runs to 14 residues. CDR3 loop: CASSPSPGNTEAFF. The CDR3 DNA follows: TGTGCCAGCAGTCCCTCCCCAGGGAACACTGAAGCTTTCTTT.

The gene calls are TRBV4-3 and TRBJ2-3; D is perhaps TRBD2 (6 bases). Germline V lookup: CDR1 LGHNA, CDR2 YSLEER. The CDR3 is 16 amino acids. The ends were cut back, 1 base at V and 2 bases at J, with 13 bases in the middle. The CDR3 protein is CASSQAGTYNTDTQYF. In DNA form, the CDR3 reads TGCGCCAGCAGCCAAGCGGGGACTTATAACACAGATACGCAGTATTTT.

V usage is TRBV29-1 and J usage is TRBJ1-2; D is ambiguous. The ends were cut back, 1 base at V and 2 bases at J, with 5 bases in the middle. Germline V gene data show CDR1 as SQVTM and CDR2 as ANQGSEA. The CDR3 runs 12 residues. As DNA, the CDR3 is TGCAGCGTTGAAGCCGAGAACTATGGCTACACCTTC. Translation gives CSVEAENYGYTF.

This sequence joins TRBV6-1 and TRBJ2-6, with D unclear. The germline gives CDR1 MNHNS, CDR2 SASEGT. V dropped 10 bases and J dropped 1 base, with 11 bases sitting between them. The CDR3 is 14 residues long. The CDR3 DNA follows: TGTGCCACCCTGAGGAGTTCTGGGGCCAACGTCCTGACTTTC. This sequence encodes CATLRSSGANVLTF.

V usage is TRBV6-2 or TRBV6-3 and J usage is TRBJ2-1; the match to TRBD1 covers 12 bases. CDR3 length equals 21 residues. Per the germline V gene, CDR1 is MNHEY and CDR2 is SVGEGT. V shed 2 bases, J shed 0 bases, and the junction held 14 bases outside the gene matches. The CDR3 coding sequence is TGTGCCAGCAGTTACCTCCTGAGTGGGGACAGGGGGCTGCTCTCCTACAATGAGCAGTTCTTC. This translates into CASSYLLSGDRGLLSYNEQFF.

V usage is TRBV6-8 and J usage is TRBJ1-3; 9 nucleotides align to TRBD1. This CDR3 has 17 residues. The germline V gene encodes CDR1 MNHGY and CDR2 SAAAGT. The V segment lost 8 bases and the J segment 8 bases; nucleotides outside the gene matches: 19. The DNA of the CDR3 is TGTGCCAGCTACCCCGTTGGGACAGGGACCCGGGGGGACACCATATATTTT. The encoded protein is CASYPVGTGTRGDTIYF.

This chain joins TRBV15 and TRBJ1-3; D might be TRBD1 (5 bases). V lost 0 bases and J 0 bases, leaving 12 bases between the germline ends. There are 17 residues in the CDR3. Germline CDR1 LNHNV, CDR2 YYDKDF (reference sequence). The CDR3 region is CATSRDLKGYSGNTIYF. CDR3 DNA: TGTGCCACCAGCAGAGATCTCAAGGGGTACTCTGGAAACACCATATATTTT.

This rearrangement joins TRBV2 to TRBJ1-1; D perhaps matches TRBD1 (5 bases). The germline gives CDR1 SNHLY, CDR2 FYNNEI. This CDR3 region has 15 residues. V was shortened by 4 bases and J by 5 bases, with 17 bases between the two germline ends. The CDR3 nucleotides are TGTGCCAGCAGTGTTAGGGTAGGAGGGGAAACTGAAGCTTTCTTT. Residues: CASSVRVGGETEAFF.

CDR3: CAISESSGPPYNEQFF. The CDR3 DNA follows: TGTGCCATCAGTGAGTCGAGTGGGCCGCCCTACAATGAGCAGTTCTTC. This chain uses TRBV10-3 with TRBJ2-1, with D unclear. This CDR3 has 16 amino acids. The germline V and J ends were trimmed by 0 bases and 2 bases, with 11 bases remaining between them. Germline V gene data show CDR1 as ENHRY and CDR2 as SYGVKD.

The rearrangement links TRBV11-2 to TRBJ1-5, with D uncertain. CDR1 is SGHAT, CDR2 FQNNGV, per germline. With 6 bases removed from V and 3 bases from J, the gap between germline ends came to 15 bases. This CDR3 contains 15 residues. The CDR3 bases are TGTGCCAGCAGTTCCGACCGGGGAGCCAATCAGCCCCAGCATTTT. Translating it yields CASSSDRGANQPQHF.

The genes are TRBV4-1 and TRBJ1-6; TRBD1 matches 9 bases. The trim removed 1 base at V and 10 bases at J, leaving 5 bases unmatched. Germline loops: CDR1 MGHRA, CDR2 YSYEKL. The CDR3 totals 15 residues. This chain's CDR3 is CASSQGRDRESPLHF. The DNA for the CDR3 is TGCGCCAGCAGCCAAGGAAGGGACAGGGAGTCACCCCTCCACTTT.